This is a list of T cell receptor beta chains from one sample in a study of low-dose radiotherapy and immunotherapy resistance in tumors. TCRdb reprocessed the reads with MiXCR, giving one entry per CDR3 protein. Of under 70,000 distinct CDR3 sequences in the sample, approximately 25% are singletons; the top ten hold roughly 6%. Source: PBMCs, taken before treatment. The receptor source for this set is a male donor with prostate cancer. Both conserved end residues are part of each CDR3. D genes are given only for firm matches. Clone size is stated in some rows and not others, as once, few, many or a class when expanded.

j_gene,v_gene,abundance,d_gene,CDR3aa,CDR3nt
TRBJ2-7,TRBV27,many,TRBD2,CASSLDGRYSYEQYF,TGTGCCAGCAGTTTAGACGGGAGGTACTCCTACGAGCAGTACTTC
TRBJ1-1,TRBV29-1,many,.,CSVDGGTLTEAFF,TGCAGCGTTGACGGCGGGACATTAACTGAAGCTTTCTTT
TRBJ2-3,TRBV9,.,.,CASSVARTQRFTDTQYF,TGTGCCAGCAGCGTAGCAAGGACCCAGCGTTTCACAGATACGCAGTATTTT
TRBJ2-7,TRBV6-2/TRBV6-3,many,TRBD1,CASRQGTSYEQYF,TGTGCCAGCAGACAGGGGACCTCCTACGAGCAGTACTTC
TRBJ2-7,TRBV7-9,many,.,CASSFQGRDHEQYF,TGTGCCAGCAGCTTTCAGGGTAGGGACCACGAGCAGTACTTC
TRBJ1-2,TRBV23-1,many,.,CASSGGDREHFYGYTF,TGCGCCAGCAGTGGGGGGGACCGGGAGCATTTCTATGGCTACACCTTC
TRBJ2-2,TRBV2,many,TRBD2,CASGTGTSVTGELFF,TGTGCCAGCGGCACCGGGACTAGCGTCACCGGGGAGCTGTTTTTT
TRBJ1-2,TRBV11-2,many,.,CASSLDAFNYGYTF,TGTGCCAGCAGCTTAGACGCGTTTAACTATGGCTACACCTTC
TRBJ2-7,TRBV20-1,.,.,CSARDIRDPTYEQYF,TGCAGTGCTAGAGATATTCGGGACCCAACCTACGAGCAGTACTTC
TRBJ1-1,TRBV6-2/TRBV6-3,many,.,CASSEVRAAEAFF,TGTGCCAGCAGTGAAGTCCGGGCAGCTGAAGCTTTCTTT
TRBJ2-7,TRBV29-1,many,TRBD2,CSVGTSGRSYEQYF,TGCAGCGTTGGGACTAGCGGACGATCCTACGAGCAGTACTTC
TRBJ1-1,TRBV7-3,many,.,CASSLDSGTEAFF,TGTGCCAGCAGCTTAGACAGCGGGACTGAAGCTTTCTTT
TRBJ2-7,TRBV20-1,many,.,CSAPGGASGGGSYEQYF,TGCAGTGCCCCAGGGGGTGCTAGCGGAGGGGGCTCCTACGAGCAGTACTTC
TRBJ2-7,TRBV12-3/TRBV12-4,medium-sized,TRBD2,CASSPIGLAGYEQYF,TGTGCCAGCAGTCCAATAGGACTAGCGGGCTACGAGCAGTACTTC
TRBJ2-3,TRBV6-6,many,TRBD2,CASSYSAGDTDTQYF,TGTGCCAGCAGTTACAGCGCGGGAGATACAGATACGCAGTATTTT
TRBJ2-2,TRBV19,.,.,CASSQGGTGELFFF,.
TRBJ2-2,TRBV9,many,TRBD2,CASSVREGGELFF,TGTGCCAGCAGCGTAAGGGAGGGCGGGGAGCTGTTTTTT
TRBJ2-7,TRBV7-6,many,.,CASSSQTSSYEQYF,TGTGCCAGCAGCTCCCAGACTAGCTCCTACGAGCAGTACTTC
TRBJ2-1,TRBV27,many,.,CASSLWRYNEQFF,TGTGCCAGCAGTTTATGGCGGTACAATGAGCAGTTCTTC
TRBJ1-6,TRBV6-2/TRBV6-3,many,.,CASSPLGGNSPLHF,TGTGCCAGCAGTCCCCTTGGGGGGAATTCACCCCTCCACTTT
TRBJ2-2,TRBV5-1,many,TRBD1,CASSTPGTGAAGELFF,TGCGCCAGCAGCACTCCCGGGACAGGGGCCGCCGGGGAGCTGTTTTTT
TRBJ2-2,TRBV11-2,.,TRBD2,CASSWGLAGLFF,TGTGCCAGCAGCTGGGGACTAGCGGGATTGTTTTTT
TRBJ1-1,TRBV11-1,many,.,CASSFGGGYNTEAFF,TGTGCCAGCAGCTTCGGCGGGGGTTATAACACTGAAGCTTTCTTT
TRBJ2-1,TRBV10-2,few,TRBD2,CASSDGSGRLNEQFF,TGCGCCAGCAGTGATGGTAGCGGGAGATTAAATGAGCAGTTCTTC
TRBJ2-7,TRBV3-1,.,TRBD2,CASSLQTTGGGNEQYF,TGTGCCAGCAGCCTCCAAACGACGGGGGGAGGTAACGAGCAGTACTTC
TRBJ2-5,TRBV19,many,TRBD1,CASSILGQGPGETQYF,TGTGCCAGTAGTATACTGGGACAGGGGCCCGGAGAGACCCAGTACTTC
TRBJ2-7,TRBV24-1,.,TRBD2,CATSDAGTSGSYEQYF,TGTGCCACCAGTGATGCCGGGACTAGCGGGTCCTACGAGCAGTACTTC
TRBJ2-3,TRBV7-9,many,.,CASSPSGTDTQYF,TGTGCCAGCAGCCCGTCGGGCACAGATACGCAGTATTTT
TRBJ2-1,TRBV6-2/TRBV6-3,once,.,CASSWAGNNEQFF,TGTGCCAGCAGTTGGGCAGGGAATAATGAGCAGTTCTTC
TRBJ1-1,TRBV9,many,.,CASSPTGYGRAEAFF,TGTGCCAGCAGCCCTACCGGATATGGACGGGCTGAAGCTTTCTTT
TRBJ2-7,TRBV9,.,.,CASSVGGGTDYEQYF,TGTGCCAGCAGCGTAGGAGGGGGGACTGACTACGAGCAGTACTTC
TRBJ1-1,TRBV6-2/TRBV6-3,many,TRBD1,CASSFTGGAGNTEAFF,TGTGCCAGCAGTTTTACAGGGGGCGCAGGGAACACTGAAGCTTTCTTT
TRBJ2-2,TRBV6-5,.,.,CASSTRTVANTGELFF,TGTGCCAGCAGTACCCGGACGGTTGCGAACACCGGGGAGCTGTTTTTT
TRBJ1-2,TRBV15,many,.,CATSRDFTYTF,TGTGCCACCAGCAGAGACTTTACCTACACCTTC
TRBJ2-3,TRBV28,many,.,CASSRGPADTQYF,TGTGCCAGCAGTCGAGGGCCGGCAGATACGCAGTATTTT
TRBJ2-1,TRBV6-5,many,.,CASSYRSGGGSEQFF,TGTGCCAGCAGTTACCGCTCGGGTGGCGGGTCTGAGCAGTTCTTC
TRBJ2-1,TRBV6-2/TRBV6-3,medium-sized,TRBD1,CASSAGQGGTYNEQFF,TGTGCCAGCAGTGCGGGACAGGGGGGGACCTACAATGAGCAGTTCTTC
TRBJ2-2,TRBV6-5,.,TRBD2,CASRDKLAGGSTGELFF,TGTGCCAGCAGGGATAAACTAGCGGGGGGATCCACCGGGGAGCTGTTTTTT
TRBJ2-2,TRBV10-3,few,.,CAISDGRTTGELFF,TGTGCCATCAGTGACGGCAGGACTACCGGGGAGCTGTTTTTT
TRBJ2-1,TRBV19,many,.,CASSMTSGNEQFF,TGTGCCAGTAGTATGACATCCGGCAATGAGCAGTTCTTC